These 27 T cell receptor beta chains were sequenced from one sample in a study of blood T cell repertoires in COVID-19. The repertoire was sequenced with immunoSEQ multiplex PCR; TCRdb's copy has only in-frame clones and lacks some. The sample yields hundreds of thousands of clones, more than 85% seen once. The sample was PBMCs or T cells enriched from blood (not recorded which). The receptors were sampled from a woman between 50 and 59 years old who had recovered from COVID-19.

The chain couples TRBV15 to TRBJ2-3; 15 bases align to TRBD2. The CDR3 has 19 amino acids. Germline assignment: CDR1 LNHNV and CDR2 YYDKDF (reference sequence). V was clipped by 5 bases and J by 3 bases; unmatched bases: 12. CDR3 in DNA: TGTGCCACCAGCCCCGGACTAGCGGGAGGGCACCTCGAGACAGATACGCAGTATTTT. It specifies CATSPGLAGGHLETDTQYF.

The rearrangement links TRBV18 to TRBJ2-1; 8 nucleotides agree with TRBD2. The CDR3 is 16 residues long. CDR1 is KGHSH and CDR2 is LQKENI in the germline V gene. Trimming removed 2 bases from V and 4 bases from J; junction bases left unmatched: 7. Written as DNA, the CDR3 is TGTGCCAGCTCACCATCAGCGGGAGTATCATACAATGAGCAGTTCTTC. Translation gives CASSPSAGVSYNEQFF.

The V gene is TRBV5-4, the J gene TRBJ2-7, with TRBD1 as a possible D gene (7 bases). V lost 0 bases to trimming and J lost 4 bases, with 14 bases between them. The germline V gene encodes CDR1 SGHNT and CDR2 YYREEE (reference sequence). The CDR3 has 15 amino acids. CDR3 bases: TGTGCCAGCAGCTTGGGACCAGGGGGGCCTTACGAGCAGTACTTC. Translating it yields CASSLGPGGPYEQYF.

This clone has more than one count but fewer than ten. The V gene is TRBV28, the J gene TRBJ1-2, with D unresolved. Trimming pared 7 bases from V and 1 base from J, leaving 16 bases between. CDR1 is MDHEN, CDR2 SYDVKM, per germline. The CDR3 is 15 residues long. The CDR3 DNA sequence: TGTGCCAGCAAACCGAGAGGGAATGTTAACTATGGCTACACCTTC. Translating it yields CASKPRGNVNYGYTF.

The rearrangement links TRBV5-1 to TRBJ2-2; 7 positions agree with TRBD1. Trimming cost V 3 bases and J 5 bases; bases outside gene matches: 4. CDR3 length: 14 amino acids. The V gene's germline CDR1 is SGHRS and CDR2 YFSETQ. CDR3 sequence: CASSSGTVTGELFF. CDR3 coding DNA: TGCGCCAGCAGCTCCGGGACAGTTACCGGGGAGCTGTTTTTT.

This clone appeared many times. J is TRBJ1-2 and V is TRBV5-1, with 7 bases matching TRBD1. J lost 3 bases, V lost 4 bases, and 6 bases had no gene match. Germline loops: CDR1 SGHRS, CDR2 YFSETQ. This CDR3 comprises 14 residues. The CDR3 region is CASSRTGVDYGYTF. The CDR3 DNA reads TGCGCCAGCAGCAGAACAGGGGTCGACTATGGCTACACCTTC.

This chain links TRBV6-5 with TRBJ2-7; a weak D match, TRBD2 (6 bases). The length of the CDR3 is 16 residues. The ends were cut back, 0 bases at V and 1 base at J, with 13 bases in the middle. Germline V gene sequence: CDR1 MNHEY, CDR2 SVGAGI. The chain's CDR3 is CASSYSNFLASYEQYF. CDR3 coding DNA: TGTGCCAGCAGTTACTCGAATTTCCTAGCGTCCTACGAGCAGTACTTC.

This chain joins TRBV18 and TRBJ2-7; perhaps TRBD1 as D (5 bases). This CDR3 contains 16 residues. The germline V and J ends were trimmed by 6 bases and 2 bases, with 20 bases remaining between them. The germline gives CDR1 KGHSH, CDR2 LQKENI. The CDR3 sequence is CASSPQGSGFTYEQYF. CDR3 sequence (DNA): TGTGCCAGCTCCCCTCAGGGTTCTGGTTTCACCTACGAGCAGTACTTC.

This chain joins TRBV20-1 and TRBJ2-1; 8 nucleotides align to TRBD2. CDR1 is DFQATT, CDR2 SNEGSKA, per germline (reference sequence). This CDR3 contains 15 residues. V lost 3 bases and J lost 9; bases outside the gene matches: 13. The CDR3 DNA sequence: TGCAGTGCTAGTTTTTCGGCTAGCGGGCCTCTTGAGCAGTTCTTC. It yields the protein CSASFSASGPLEQFF.

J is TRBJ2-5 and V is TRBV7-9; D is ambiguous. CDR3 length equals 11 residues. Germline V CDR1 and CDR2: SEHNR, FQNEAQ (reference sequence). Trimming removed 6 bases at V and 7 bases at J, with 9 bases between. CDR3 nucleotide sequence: TGTGCCAGCAGTGATAGAGGGACCCAGTACTTC. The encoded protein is CASSDRGTQYF.

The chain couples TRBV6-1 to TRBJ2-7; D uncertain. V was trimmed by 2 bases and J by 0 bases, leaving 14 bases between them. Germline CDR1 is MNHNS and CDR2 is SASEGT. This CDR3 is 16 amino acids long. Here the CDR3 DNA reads TGTGCCAGCAGTGAATCGGTGGCGGAAAGCTCCTACGAGCAGTACTTC. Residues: CASSESVAESSYEQYF.

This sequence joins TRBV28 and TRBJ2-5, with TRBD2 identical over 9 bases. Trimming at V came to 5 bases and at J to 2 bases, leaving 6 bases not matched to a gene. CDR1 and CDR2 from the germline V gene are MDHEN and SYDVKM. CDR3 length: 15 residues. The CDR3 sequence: CASSTPGLAQETQYF. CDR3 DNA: TGTGCCAGCAGTACCCCGGGACTAGCTCAAGAGACCCAGTACTTC.

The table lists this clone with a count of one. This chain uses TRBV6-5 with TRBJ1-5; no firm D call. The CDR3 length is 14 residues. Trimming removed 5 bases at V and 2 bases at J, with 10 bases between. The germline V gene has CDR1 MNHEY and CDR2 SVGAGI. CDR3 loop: CASSPRGRNQPQHF. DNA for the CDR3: TGTGCCAGCAGTCCCCGTGGCCGCAATCAGCCCCAGCATTTT.

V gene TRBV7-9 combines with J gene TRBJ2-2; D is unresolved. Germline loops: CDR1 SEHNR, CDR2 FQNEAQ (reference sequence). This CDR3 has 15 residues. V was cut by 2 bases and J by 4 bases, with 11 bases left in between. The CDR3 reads CASSLHNEPTGELFF. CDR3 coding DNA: TGTGCCAGCAGCTTACACAACGAACCCACCGGGGAGCTGTTTTTT.

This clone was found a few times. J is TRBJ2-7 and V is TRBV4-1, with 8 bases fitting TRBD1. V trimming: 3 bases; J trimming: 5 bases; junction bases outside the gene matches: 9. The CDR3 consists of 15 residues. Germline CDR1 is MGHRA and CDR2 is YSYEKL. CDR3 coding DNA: TGCGCCAGCAGCCAGCAAGGGGGGACAGGCGACGAGCAGTACTTC. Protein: CASSQQGGTGDEQYF.

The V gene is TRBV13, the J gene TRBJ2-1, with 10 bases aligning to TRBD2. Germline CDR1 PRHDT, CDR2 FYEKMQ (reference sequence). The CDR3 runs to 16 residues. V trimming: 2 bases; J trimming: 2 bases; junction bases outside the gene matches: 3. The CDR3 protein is CASSLPTSGTYNEQFF. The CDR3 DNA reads TGTGCCAGCAGCTTACCCACTAGCGGGACCTACAATGAGCAGTTCTTC.

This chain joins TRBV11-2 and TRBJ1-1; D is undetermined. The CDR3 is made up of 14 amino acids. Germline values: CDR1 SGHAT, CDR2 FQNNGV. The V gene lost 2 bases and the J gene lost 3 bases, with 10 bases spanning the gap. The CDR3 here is CASSLFVQYTEAFF. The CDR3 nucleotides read TGTGCCAGCAGCTTATTTGTCCAGTACACTGAAGCTTTCTTT.

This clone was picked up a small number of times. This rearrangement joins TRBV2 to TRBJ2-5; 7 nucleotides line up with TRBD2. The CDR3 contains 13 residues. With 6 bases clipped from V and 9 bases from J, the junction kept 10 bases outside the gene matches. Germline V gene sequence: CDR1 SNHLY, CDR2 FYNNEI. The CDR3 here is CASSLADRAAQYF. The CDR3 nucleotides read TGTGCCAGCAGCCTAGCGGACCGGGCGGCCCAGTACTTC.

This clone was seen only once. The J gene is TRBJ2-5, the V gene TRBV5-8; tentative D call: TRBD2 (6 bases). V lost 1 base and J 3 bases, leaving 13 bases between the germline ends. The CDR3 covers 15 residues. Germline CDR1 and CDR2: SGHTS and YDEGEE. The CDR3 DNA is TGTGCCAGCAGCTTGACTGGGGGGTTAAAAGAGACCCAGTACTTC. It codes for CASSLTGGLKETQYF.

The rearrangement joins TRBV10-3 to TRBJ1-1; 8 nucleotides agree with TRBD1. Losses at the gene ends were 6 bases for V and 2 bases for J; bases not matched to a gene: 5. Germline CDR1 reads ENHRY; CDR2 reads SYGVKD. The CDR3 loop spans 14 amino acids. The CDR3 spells CAISAGTGNTEAFF. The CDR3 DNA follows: TGTGCCATCAGCGCCGGGACAGGAAACACTGAAGCTTTCTTT.

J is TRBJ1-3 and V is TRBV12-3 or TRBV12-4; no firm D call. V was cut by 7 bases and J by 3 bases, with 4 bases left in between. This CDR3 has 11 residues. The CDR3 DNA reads TGTGCCAGCACCTATGGAAACACCATATATTTT. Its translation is CASTYGNTIYF.

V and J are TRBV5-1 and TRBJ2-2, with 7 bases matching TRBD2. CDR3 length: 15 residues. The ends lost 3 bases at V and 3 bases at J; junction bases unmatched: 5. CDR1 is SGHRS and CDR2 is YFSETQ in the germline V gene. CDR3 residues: CASSYNSGDTGELFF. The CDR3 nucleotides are TGCGCCAGCAGCTATAACAGCGGGGACACCGGGGAGCTGTTTTTT.

The CDR3 spells CASSSGTEQFF. The CDR3 DNA follows: TGTGCCAGTAGTAGCGGGACTGAGCAGTTCTTC. The chain combines TRBV19 with TRBJ2-1; TRBD2 is a possible D gene (6 bases). Trimming stripped 4 bases from V and 9 bases from J, with 7 bases between. Germline loops: CDR1 LNHDA, CDR2 SQIVND (reference sequence). The CDR3 is 11 amino acids.

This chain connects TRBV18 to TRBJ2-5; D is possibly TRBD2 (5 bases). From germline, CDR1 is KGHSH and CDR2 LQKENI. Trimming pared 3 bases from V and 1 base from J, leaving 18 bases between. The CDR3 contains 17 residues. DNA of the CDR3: TGTGCCAGCTCACCGGTCGGTGAGGGCCGGTCCCAAGAGACCCAGTACTTC. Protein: CASSPVGEGRSQETQYF.

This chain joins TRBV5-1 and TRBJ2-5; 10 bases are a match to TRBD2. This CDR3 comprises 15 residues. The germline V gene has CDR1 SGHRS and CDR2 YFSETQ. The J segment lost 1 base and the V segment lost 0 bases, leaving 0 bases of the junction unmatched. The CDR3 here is CASSLVAGGQETQYF. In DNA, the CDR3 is TGCGCCAGCAGCTTGGTAGCGGGAGGCCAAGAGACCCAGTACTTC.

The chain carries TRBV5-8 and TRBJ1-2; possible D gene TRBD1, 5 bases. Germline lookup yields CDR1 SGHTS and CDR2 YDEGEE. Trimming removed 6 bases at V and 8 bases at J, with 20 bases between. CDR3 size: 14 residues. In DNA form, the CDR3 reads TGTGCCAGCACCCTGGAGGGGTTGCGGGAAGGCTACACCTTC. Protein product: CASTLEGLREGYTF.

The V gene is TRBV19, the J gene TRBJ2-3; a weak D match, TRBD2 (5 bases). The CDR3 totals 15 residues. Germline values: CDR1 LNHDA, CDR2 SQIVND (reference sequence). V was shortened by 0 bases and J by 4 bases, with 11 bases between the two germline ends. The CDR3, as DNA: TGTGCCAGTAGTATAGATGGTCTGAGGGCAGATACGCAGTATTTT. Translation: CASSIDGLRADTQYF.